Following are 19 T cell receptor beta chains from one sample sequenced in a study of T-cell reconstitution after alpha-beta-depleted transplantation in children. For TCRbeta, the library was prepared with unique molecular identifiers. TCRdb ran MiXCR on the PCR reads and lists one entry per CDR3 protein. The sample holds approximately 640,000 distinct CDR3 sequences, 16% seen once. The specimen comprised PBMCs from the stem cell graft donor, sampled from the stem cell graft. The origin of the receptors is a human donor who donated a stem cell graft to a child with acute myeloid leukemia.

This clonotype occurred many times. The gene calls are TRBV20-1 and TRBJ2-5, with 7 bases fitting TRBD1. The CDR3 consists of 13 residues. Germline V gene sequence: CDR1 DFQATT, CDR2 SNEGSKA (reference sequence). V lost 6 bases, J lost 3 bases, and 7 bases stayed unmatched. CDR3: CSASGQVEETQYF. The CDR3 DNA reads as TGCAGTGCATCAGGACAGGTGGAAGAGACCCAGTACTTC.

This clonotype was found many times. The CDR3 region is CSVNWRAREETQYF. The CDR3 DNA follows: TGCAGCGTAAATTGGCGTGCGAGGGAAGAGACCCAGTACTTC. The chain couples TRBV29-1 to TRBJ2-5; possibly TRBD2 for D (5 bases). CDR3 size: 14 residues. V gave up 6 bases and J gave up 3 bases, with 17 bases separating them. The germline CDR1 and CDR2 sequences are SQVTM and ANQGSEA.

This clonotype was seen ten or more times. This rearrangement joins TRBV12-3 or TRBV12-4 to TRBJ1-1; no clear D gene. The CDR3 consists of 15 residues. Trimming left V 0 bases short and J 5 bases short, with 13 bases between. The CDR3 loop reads CASSLAEGRKTEAFF. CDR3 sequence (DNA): TGTGCCAGCAGTTTAGCGGAGGGCCGCAAGACTGAAGCTTTCTTT.

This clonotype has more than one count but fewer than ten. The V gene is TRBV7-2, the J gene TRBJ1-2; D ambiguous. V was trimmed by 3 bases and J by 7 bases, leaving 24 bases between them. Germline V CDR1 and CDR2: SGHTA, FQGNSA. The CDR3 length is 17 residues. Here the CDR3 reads CASSFGSPRRVFSGYTF. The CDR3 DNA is TGTGCCAGCAGCTTCGGTTCCCCCCGACGGGTATTCTCTGGCTACACCTTC.

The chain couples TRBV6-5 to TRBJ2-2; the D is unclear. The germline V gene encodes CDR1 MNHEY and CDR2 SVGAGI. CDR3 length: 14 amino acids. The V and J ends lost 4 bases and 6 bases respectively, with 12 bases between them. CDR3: CASSFFLSAGELFF. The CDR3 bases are TGTGCCAGCAGTTTCTTTTTGAGCGCCGGGGAGCTGTTTTTT.

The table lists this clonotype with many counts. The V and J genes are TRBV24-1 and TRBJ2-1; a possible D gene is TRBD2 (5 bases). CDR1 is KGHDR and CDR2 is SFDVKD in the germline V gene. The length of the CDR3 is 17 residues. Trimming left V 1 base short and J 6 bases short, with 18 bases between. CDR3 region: CATSDLRAEGKVNEQFF. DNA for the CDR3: TGTGCCACCAGTGATTTAAGGGCAGAGGGTAAGGTCAATGAGCAGTTCTTC.

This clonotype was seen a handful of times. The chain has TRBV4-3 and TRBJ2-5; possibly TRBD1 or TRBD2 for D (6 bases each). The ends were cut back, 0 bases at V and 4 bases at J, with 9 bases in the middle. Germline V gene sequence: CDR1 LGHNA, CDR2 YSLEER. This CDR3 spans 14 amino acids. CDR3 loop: CASSQDTGAETQYF. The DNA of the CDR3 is TGCGCCAGCAGCCAAGATACGGGGGCAGAGACCCAGTACTTC.

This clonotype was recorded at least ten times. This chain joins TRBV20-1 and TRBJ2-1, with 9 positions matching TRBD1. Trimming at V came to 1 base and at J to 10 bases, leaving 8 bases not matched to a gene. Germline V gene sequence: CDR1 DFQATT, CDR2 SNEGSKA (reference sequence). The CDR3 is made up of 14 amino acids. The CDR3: CSARGDRDSGEQFF. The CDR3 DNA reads TGCAGTGCTAGAGGGGACAGGGATTCAGGGGAGCAGTTCTTC.

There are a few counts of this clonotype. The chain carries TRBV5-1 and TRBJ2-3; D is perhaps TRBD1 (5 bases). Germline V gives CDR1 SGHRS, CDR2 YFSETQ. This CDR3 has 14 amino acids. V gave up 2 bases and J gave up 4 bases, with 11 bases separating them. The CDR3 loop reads CASSLQVLPDTQYF. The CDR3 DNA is TGCGCCAGCAGCTTACAGGTTCTCCCAGATACGCAGTATTTT.

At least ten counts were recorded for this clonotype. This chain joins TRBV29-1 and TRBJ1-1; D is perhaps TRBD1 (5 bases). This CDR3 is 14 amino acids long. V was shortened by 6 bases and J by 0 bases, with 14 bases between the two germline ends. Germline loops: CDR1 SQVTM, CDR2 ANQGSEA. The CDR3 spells CSVSTDFMNTEAFF. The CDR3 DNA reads TGCAGCGTATCGACAGATTTCATGAACACTGAAGCTTTCTTT. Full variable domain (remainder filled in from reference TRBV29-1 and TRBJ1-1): SAVISQKPSRDICQRGTSLTIQCQVDSQVTMMFWYRQQPGQSLTLIATANQGSEATYESGFVIDKFPISRPNLTFSTLTVSNMSPEDSSIYLCSVSTDFMNTEAFFGQGTRLTVV.

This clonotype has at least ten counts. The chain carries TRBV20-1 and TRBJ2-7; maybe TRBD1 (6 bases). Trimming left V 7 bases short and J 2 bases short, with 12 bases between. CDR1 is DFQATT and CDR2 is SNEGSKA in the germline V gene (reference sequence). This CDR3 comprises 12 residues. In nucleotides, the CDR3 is TGCAGTGTCCCACAGGGAACCTACGAGCAGTACTTC. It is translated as CSVPQGTYEQYF.

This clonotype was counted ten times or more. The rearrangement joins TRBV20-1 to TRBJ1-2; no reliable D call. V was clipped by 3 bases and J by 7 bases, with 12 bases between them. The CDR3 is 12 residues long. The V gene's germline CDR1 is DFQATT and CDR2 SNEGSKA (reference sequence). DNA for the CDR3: TGCAGTGCTAGGGGAGGAGAGGTTGGCTACACCTTC. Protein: CSARGGEVGYTF.

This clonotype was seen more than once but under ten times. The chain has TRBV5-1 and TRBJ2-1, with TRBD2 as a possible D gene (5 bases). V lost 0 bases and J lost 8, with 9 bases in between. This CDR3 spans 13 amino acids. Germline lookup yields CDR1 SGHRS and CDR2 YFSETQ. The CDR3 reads CASSLGGSDEQFF. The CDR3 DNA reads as TGCGCCAGCAGCTTGGGAGGGAGCGATGAGCAGTTCTTC.

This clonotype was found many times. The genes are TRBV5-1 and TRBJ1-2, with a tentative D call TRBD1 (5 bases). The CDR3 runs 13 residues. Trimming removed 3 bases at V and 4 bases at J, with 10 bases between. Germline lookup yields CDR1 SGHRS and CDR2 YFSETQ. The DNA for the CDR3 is TGCGCCAGCAGCTGGGAGGGGAGCTATGGCTACACCTTC. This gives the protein CASSWEGSYGYTF.

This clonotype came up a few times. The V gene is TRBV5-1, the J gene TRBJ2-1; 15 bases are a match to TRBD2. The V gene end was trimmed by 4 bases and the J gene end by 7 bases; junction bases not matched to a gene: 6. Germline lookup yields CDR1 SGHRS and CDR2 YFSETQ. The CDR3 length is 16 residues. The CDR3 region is CASSLSGLAGGNEQFF. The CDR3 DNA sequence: TGCGCCAGCAGCCTGAGCGGACTAGCGGGGGGGAATGAGCAGTTCTTC.

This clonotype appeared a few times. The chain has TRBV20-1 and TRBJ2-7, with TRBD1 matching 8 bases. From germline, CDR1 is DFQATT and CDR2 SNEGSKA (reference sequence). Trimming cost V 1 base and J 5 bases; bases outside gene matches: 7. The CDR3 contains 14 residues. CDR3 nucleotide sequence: TGCAGTGCTAGAGTGAAAGGACAGGGCAACGAGCAGTACGTC. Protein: CSARVKGQGNEQYV.

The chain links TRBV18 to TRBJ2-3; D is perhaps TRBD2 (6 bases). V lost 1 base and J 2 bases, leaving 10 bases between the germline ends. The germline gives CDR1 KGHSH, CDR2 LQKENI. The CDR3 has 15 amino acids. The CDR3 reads CASSPLAETTDTQYF. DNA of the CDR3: TGTGCCAGCTCACCACTAGCGGAAACCACAGATACGCAGTATTTT.

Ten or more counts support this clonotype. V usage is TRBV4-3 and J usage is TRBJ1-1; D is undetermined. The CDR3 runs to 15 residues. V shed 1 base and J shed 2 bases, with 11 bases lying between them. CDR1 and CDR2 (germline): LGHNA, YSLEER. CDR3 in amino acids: CASSQAFPVNTEAFF. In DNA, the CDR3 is TGCGCCAGCAGCCAAGCATTCCCAGTAAACACTGAAGCTTTCTTT.

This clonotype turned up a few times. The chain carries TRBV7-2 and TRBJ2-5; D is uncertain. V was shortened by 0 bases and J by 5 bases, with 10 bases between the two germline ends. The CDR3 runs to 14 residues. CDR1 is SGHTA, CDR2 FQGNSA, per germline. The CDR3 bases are TGTGCCAGCAGCTTAGCGGTTCAACGCGAGACCCAGTACTTC. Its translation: CASSLAVQRETQYF.